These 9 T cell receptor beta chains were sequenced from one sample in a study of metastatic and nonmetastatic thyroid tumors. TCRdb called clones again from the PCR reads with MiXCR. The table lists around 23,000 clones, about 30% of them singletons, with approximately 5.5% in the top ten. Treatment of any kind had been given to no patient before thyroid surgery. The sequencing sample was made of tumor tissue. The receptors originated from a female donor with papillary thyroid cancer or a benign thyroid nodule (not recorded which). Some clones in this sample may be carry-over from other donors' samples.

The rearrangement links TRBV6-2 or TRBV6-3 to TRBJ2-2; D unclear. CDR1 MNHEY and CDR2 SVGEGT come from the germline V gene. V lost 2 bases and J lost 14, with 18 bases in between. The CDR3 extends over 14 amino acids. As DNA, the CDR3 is TGTGCCAGCAGTTACCGCCCGAACACCGTGGATCTGTTTTTT. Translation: CASSYRPNTVDLFF.

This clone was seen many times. The CDR3 is CATAGTGGVGSYNEQFF. The CDR3 DNA reads as TGTGCCACCGCCGGGACAGGGGGTGTTGGCTCCTACAATGAGCAGTTCTTC. This chain links TRBV24-1 with TRBJ2-1; 11 nucleotides match TRBD1. From germline, CDR1 is KGHDR and CDR2 SFDVKD. Germline trimming cut 9 bases from V and 0 bases from J; bases unmatched to any gene: 9. This CDR3 spans 17 amino acids.

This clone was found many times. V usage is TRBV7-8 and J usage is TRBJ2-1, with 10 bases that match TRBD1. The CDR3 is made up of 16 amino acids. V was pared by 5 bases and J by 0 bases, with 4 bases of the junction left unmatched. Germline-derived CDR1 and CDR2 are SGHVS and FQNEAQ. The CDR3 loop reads CASSARQGASYNEQFF. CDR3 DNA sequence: TGTGCCAGCAGCGCCAGACAGGGGGCCTCCTACAATGAGCAGTTCTTC.

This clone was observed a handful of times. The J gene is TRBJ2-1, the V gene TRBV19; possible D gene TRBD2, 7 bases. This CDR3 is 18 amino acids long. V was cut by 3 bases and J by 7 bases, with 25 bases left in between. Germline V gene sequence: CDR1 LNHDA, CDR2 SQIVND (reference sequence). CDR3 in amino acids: CASSITSVGAGRANEQFF. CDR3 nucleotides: TGTGCCAGTAGTATTACTAGCGTGGGGGCGGGGAGAGCAAATGAGCAGTTCTTC.

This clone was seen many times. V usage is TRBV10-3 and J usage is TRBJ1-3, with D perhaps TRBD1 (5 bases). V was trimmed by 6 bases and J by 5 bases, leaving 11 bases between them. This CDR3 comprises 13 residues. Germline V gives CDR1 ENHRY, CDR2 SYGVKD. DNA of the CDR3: TGTGCCATCAGATCGGGGGAACGAAACACCATATATTTT. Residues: CAIRSGERNTIYF.

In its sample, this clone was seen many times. The CDR3 bases are TGTGCCAGCAGTACGGGACTAGCGGGGGGGGACACCGGGGAGCTGTTTTTT. The encoded protein is CASSTGLAGGDTGELFF. V usage is TRBV27 and J usage is TRBJ2-2, with 16 bases fitting TRBD2. Looked up from germline, CDR1 is MNHEY and CDR2 is SMNVEV (reference sequence). V trimming: 5 bases; J trimming: 3 bases; junction bases outside the gene matches: 3. This CDR3 is built from 17 residues.

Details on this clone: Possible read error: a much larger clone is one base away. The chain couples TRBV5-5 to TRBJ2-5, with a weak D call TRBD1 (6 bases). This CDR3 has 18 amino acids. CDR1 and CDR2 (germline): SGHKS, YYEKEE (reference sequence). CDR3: CSSSTNSGTWPNQETQYF. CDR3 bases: TGTTCCAGCAGCACCAACTCCGGGACATGGCCTAACCAAGAGACCCAGTACTTC.

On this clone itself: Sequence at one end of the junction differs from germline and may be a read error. The CDR3 DNA is TGTGCCTGGAGTGTAAAGGGTGGCACTGAGGCTTTCTTT. This gives the protein CAWSVKGGTEAFF. V gene TRBV30 combines with J gene TRBJ1-1; D not certain. Germline-derived CDR1 and CDR2 are GTSNPN and SVGIG (reference sequence). The CDR3 spans 13 residues.

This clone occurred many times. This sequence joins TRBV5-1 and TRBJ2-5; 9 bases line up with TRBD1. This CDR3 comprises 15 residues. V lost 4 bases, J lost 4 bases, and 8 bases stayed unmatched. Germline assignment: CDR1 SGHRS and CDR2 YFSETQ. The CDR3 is CASSGTGYLVETQYF. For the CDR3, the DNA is TGCGCCAGCAGCGGGACAGGGTACCTTGTAGAGACCCAGTACTTC.